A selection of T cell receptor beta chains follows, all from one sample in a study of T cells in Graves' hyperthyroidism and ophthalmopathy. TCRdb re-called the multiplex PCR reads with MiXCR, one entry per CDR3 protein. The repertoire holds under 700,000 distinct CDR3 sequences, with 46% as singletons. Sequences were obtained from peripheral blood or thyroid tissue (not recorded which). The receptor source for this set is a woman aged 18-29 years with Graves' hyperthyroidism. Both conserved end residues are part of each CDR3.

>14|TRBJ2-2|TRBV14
CASSETSNTGELFF
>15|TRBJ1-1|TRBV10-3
CAISESLTGNTEAFF
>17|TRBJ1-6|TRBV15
CATSSGLPGLVGSPLHF
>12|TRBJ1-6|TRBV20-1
CSASRGNSPLHF
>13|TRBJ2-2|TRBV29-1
CSVEGPWAGELFF
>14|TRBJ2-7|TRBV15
CATSRPQGGYEQYF
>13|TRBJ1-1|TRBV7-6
CASSLAVSLGAFF
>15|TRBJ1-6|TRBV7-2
CASQQGATYNSPLHF
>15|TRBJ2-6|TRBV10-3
CASVTGRSGANVLTF
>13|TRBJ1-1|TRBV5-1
CASSLGRNTEAFF
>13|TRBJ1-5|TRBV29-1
CSARDTHNQPQHF
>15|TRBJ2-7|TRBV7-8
CASRYGLAGAYEQYF